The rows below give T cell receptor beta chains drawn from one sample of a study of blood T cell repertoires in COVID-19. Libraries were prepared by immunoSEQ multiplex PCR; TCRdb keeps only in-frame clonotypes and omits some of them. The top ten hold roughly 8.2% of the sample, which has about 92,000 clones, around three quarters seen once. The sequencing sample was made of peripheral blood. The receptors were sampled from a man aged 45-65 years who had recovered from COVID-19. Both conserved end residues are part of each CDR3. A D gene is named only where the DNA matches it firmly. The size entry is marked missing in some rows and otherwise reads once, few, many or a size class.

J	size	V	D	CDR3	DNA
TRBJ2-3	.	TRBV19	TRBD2	CASRAPGLGFNTQYF	TGTGCCAGTAGGGCTCCGGGACTAGGCTTTAATACGCAGTATTTT
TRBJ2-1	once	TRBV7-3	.	CASSLSRDTDEQFF	TGTGCCAGCAGCTTAAGTCGGGATACGGATGAGCAGTTCTTC
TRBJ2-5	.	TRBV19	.	CASKGQGRIQETQYF	TGTGCCAGTAAGGGCCAGGGCCGTATCCAAGAGACCCAGTACTTC
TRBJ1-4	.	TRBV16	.	CASSQSGQTNEKLFF	TGTGCCAGCAGCCAATCGGGGCAAACTAATGAAAAACTGTTTTTT
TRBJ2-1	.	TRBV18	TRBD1	CASSPPETGGSEEQFF	TGTGCCAGCTCACCACCTGAGACAGGGGGCTCGGAGGAGCAGTTCTTC
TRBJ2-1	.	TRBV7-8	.	CASSLSDAFGEQFF	TGTGCCAGCAGCTTATCCGATGCGTTCGGTGAGCAGTTCTTC
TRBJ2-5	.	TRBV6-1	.	CASSERGAGAGTQYF	TGTGCCAGCAGTGAAAGAGGGGCAGGGGCGGGGACCCAGTACTTC
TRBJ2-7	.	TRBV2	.	CASSRDLISYEQYF	TGTGCCAGCAGTAGGGACTTGATCTCCTACGAGCAGTACTTC
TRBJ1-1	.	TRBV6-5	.	CASSLQGRTEAFF	TGTGCCAGCAGCCTTCAGGGGCGGACTGAAGCTTTCTTT
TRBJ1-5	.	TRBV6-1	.	CAAAGGAQPQHF	TGTGCCGCCGCAGGAGGGGCCCAGCCCCAGCATTTT
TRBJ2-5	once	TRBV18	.	CASSSRPGHRQETQYF	TGTGCCAGCTCATCCAGACCGGGACACCGACAAGAGACCCAGTACTTC
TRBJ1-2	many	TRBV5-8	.	CASSFSQGSGYTF	TGTGCCAGCAGCTTTTCCCAGGGTAGTGGCTACACCTTC
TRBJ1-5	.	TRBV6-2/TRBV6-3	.	CASSRGASNQPQHF	TGTGCCAGCAGCCGCGGGGCTAGCAATCAGCCCCAGCATTTT
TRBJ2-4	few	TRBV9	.	CASSVGVSKNIQYF	TGTGCCAGCAGCGTAGGAGTATCCAAAAACATTCAGTACTTC
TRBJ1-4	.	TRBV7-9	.	CASSLSYLEEKLFF	TGTGCCAGCAGCTTATCCTACCTGGAGGAAAAACTGTTTTTT
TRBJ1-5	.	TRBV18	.	CASSPSVTGAEPQHF	TGTGCCAGCTCACCCTCGGTGACAGGCGCGGAGCCCCAGCATTTT